The 19 T cell receptor beta chains below all came from one sample that was sequenced in a study of identical twins. TCRdb processed the 5' RACE reads anew with MiXCR; each CDR3 protein has one entry. The sample carries some 900,000 distinct CDR3 sequences, roughly an eighth recorded once. The same data also contributed to another study, on yellow fever vaccine responses in identical twins.

Sequenced sample: PBMCs. These receptors all stem from a woman between 18 and 29 years old in good health.

This clonotype was detected only a few times. The chain has TRBV11-2 and TRBJ2-2; weak D call: TRBD2 (6 bases). Germline CDR1 SGHAT, CDR2 FQNNGV. The CDR3 extends over 20 amino acids. Trimming pared 1 base from V and 0 bases from J, leaving 21 bases between. This CDR3 reads CASSLGGVWHRTANTGELFF. DNA for the CDR3: TGTGCCAGCAGCTTAGGGGGGGTTTGGCACAGGACTGCGAACACCGGGGAGCTGTTTTTT.

J is TRBJ2-7 and V is TRBV7-2; 7 nucleotides align to TRBD2. CDR3 size: 15 residues. The J segment lost 2 bases and the V segment lost 2 bases, leaving 6 bases of the junction unmatched. Germline assignment: CDR1 SGHTA and CDR2 FQGNSA. The CDR3 region has the DNA TGTGCCAGCAGCTTAAAGGCTAGCGGAACCTACGAGCAGTACTTC. It translates to CASSLKASGTYEQYF.

This clonotype was counted a few times. V and J are TRBV18 and TRBJ1-2; D is undetermined. Trimming stripped 2 bases from V and 8 bases from J, with 18 bases between. Germline-derived CDR1 and CDR2 are KGHSH and LQKENI. The CDR3 covers 15 residues. The CDR3 protein is CASSPGGESLYGYTF. CDR3 bases: TGTGCCAGCTCACCAGGCGGCGAATCCCTCTACGGCTACACCTTC.

Worth noting for this clonotype: A much larger clone lies one base from this, so it may be a read error. The V call is TRBV2, the J call TRBJ2-1; 7 nucleotides agree with TRBD2. V lost 6 bases, J lost 4 bases, and 15 bases stayed unmatched. In germline, CDR1 is SNHLY, CDR2 FYNNEI. CDR3 length: 17 amino acids. In nucleotides, the CDR3 is TGTGCCAGCAGGACGGAGATCGGGTCTAGCGGTTACAATGAGCAGTTCTTC. Its translation: CASRTEIGSSGYNEQFF.

In its sample, this clonotype was seen a few times. The chain combines TRBV3-1 with TRBJ2-5, with D perhaps matching TRBD2 (6 bases). This CDR3 is 16 amino acids long. Per germline, CDR1 LGHDT and CDR2 YNNKEL (reference sequence). V lost 1 base and J lost 5, with 17 bases in between. The DNA of the CDR3 is TGTGCCAGCAGCCAAGTTCGGCGGGGCCTCGGGGAGACCCAGTACTTC. Translation: CASSQVRRGLGETQYF.

A few counts support this clonotype. The chain employs TRBV9 and TRBJ1-6; 10 nucleotides align to TRBD1. V shed 2 bases, J shed 9 bases, and the junction held 2 bases outside the gene matches. This CDR3 spans 14 amino acids. Germline V lookup: CDR1 SGDLS, CDR2 YYNGEE. The chain's CDR3 is CASSVGDRGSPLHF. Written as DNA, the CDR3 is TGTGCCAGCAGCGTTGGGGACAGGGGTTCACCCCTCCACTTT. Filled out from reference TRBV9 and TRBJ1-6, the complete variable domain reads DSGVTQTPKHLITATGQRVTLRCSPRSGDLSVYWYQQSLDQGLQFLIQYYNGEERAKGNILERFSAQQFPDLHSELNLSSLELGDSALYFCASSVGDRGSPLHFGNGTRLTVT.

This clonotype has more than one count but fewer than ten. The rearrangement joins TRBV3-1 to TRBJ2-5; D remains unclear. Germline V gene lookup returns CDR1 LGHDT and CDR2 YNNKEL (reference sequence). This CDR3 has 15 amino acids. V lost 0 bases, J lost 0 bases, and 8 bases lay in between. CDR3 loop: CASSQDIRDQETQYF. The DNA of the CDR3 is TGTGCCAGCAGCCAAGATATACGGGACCAAGAGACCCAGTACTTC.

This clonotype was seen only a few times. The chain recombines TRBV28 with TRBJ2-3, with TRBD1 as a possible D gene (5 bases). V was shortened by 2 bases and J by 1 base, with 10 bases between the two germline ends. This CDR3 spans 15 amino acids. Germline values: CDR1 MDHEN, CDR2 SYDVKM. The CDR3 nucleotides read TGTGCCAGCAGTTTACCCTTGACAGGCACAGATACGCAGTATTTT. Protein: CASSLPLTGTDTQYF.

The sample holds a few counts of this clonotype. The rearrangement links TRBV4-1 to TRBJ2-1, with 8 nucleotides matching TRBD2. The CDR3 covers 17 residues. V trimming: 1 base; J trimming: 6 bases; junction bases outside the gene matches: 11. The germline V gene encodes CDR1 MGHRA and CDR2 YSYEKL. The chain's CDR3 is CASSQGRGGLPSNEQFF. DNA for the CDR3: TGCGCCAGCAGCCAAGGCCGGGGGGGACTCCCTTCCAATGAGCAGTTCTTC.

CDR3 sequence: CASSQWPRTGNTGELFF. The CDR3 DNA follows: TGCGCCAGCAGCCAGTGGCCTCGGACAGGCAACACCGGGGAGCTGTTTTTT. The rearrangement uses TRBV4-1 and TRBJ2-2; TRBD1 matches 7 bases. Trimming at V came to 3 bases and at J to 2 bases, leaving 9 bases not matched to a gene. CDR3 size: 17 residues. Germline-derived CDR1 and CDR2 are MGHRA and YSYEKL.

The J gene is TRBJ2-7, the V gene TRBV10-3, with D possibly being TRBD2 (5 bases). This CDR3 contains 14 residues. Trimming removed 7 bases at V and 4 bases at J, with 17 bases between. Germline lookup yields CDR1 ENHRY and CDR2 SYGVKD. CDR3 DNA: TGTGCCATCACCCCAGGCAGAGGGTTATACGAGCAGTACGTC. It is translated as CAITPGRGLYEQYV.

The rearrangement links TRBV5-8 to TRBJ2-7, with a tentative D call TRBD1 (5 bases). The CDR3 is 15 amino acids. V lost 0 bases and J lost 3, with 13 bases in between. Germline loops: CDR1 SGHTS, CDR2 YDEGEE. CDR3 sequence: CASSLGAGKGYEQYF. The CDR3, as DNA: TGTGCCAGCAGCTTGGGAGCAGGGAAAGGCTACGAGCAGTACTTC.

The chain links TRBV27 to TRBJ1-6; tentatively, D is TRBD1 (6 bases). V was cut by 4 bases and J by 5 bases, with 18 bases left in between. This CDR3 region has 17 residues. Germline CDR1 MNHEY, CDR2 SMNVEV (reference sequence). The CDR3: CASSYFGGGRHNSPLHF. CDR3 sequence (DNA): TGTGCCAGCAGTTATTTTGGAGGGGGTAGACATAATTCACCCCTCCACTTT.

V gene TRBV2 combines with J gene TRBJ2-1; possibly TRBD2 for D (5 bases). V was cut by 6 bases and J by 9 bases, with 15 bases left in between. CDR3 length: 13 amino acids. Germline assignment: CDR1 SNHLY and CDR2 FYNNEI. The CDR3 DNA is TGTGCCAGCAGAACCACACGGGAATCTGAGCAGTTCTTC. Translating gives CASRTTRESEQFF.

The genes are TRBV28 and TRBJ1-2, with 11 bases lining up with TRBD1. V lost 4 bases to trimming and J lost 7 bases; unmatched junction nucleotides: 8. Germline CDR1 and CDR2: MDHEN and SYDVKM. The CDR3 contains 15 residues. This chain's CDR3 is CASSSRGQGAGGYTF. The CDR3 bases are TGTGCCAGCAGTTCCCGAGGACAGGGGGCCGGTGGCTACACCTTC.

The chain links TRBV20-1 to TRBJ2-7, with TRBD1 identical over 8 bases. This CDR3 has 18 amino acids. The germline CDR1 and CDR2 sequences are DFQATT and SNEGSKA (reference sequence). V gave up 2 bases and J gave up 2 bases; unmatched junction bases: 17. DNA for the CDR3: TGCAGTGCTAGATCGGGGACAGGTAAAACCTCCCAGCCCTACGAGCAGTACTTC. Translation gives CSARSGTGKTSQPYEQYF.

Comment on this clonotype: With a much larger clone just one base away, this may be a read error. The rearrangement uses TRBV2 and TRBJ1-2; D uncertain. CDR3 size: 12 residues. CDR1 and CDR2 (germline): SNHLY, FYNNEI. V dropped 5 bases and J dropped 3 bases, with 7 bases sitting between them. CDR3 DNA: TGTGCCAGCAGTTTGGAAGACTATGGCTACACCTTC. Translated: CASSLEDYGYTF.

J is TRBJ2-5 and V is TRBV6-5; 11 bases align to TRBD1. V dropped 2 bases and J dropped 1; count of bases not matched to a gene: 3. Germline values: CDR1 MNHEY, CDR2 SVGAGI. CDR3 length equals 16 residues. DNA for the CDR3: TGTGCCAGCAGTTACGCGGGGACAGGGGGCCAAGAGACCCAGTACTTC. Its translation is CASSYAGTGGQETQYF.

This sequence joins TRBV6-5 and TRBJ2-1; D remains ambiguous. The CDR3 is 17 residues long. With 4 bases removed from V and 0 bases from J, the gap between germline ends came to 16 bases. Germline V gene sequence: CDR1 MNHEY, CDR2 SVGAGI. The CDR3 region is CASSFTPPESSYNEQFF. The CDR3 DNA reads TGTGCCAGCAGTTTTACCCCGCCCGAAAGCTCCTACAATGAGCAGTTCTTC.